The text below deals with one T cell receptor beta chain. The record originates from a study of cytomegalovirus exposure and HLA in healthy donors. Looking at the study overall: Later, an analysis reported that the 95 to 150 validation repertoires had used the same platform as the 666 first-cohort repertoires.

This CDR3 spans 14 amino acids. Germline CDR1 MDHEN, CDR2 SYDVKM. With 4 bases removed from V and 7 bases from J, the gap between germline ends came to 14 bases. The donors were part of the approximately 120-subject validation cohort, which stood apart from the approximately 640-subject first cohort. TCRdb keeps only in-frame clones here, not all; method: immunoSEQ multiplex PCR. The table records 200,000 or so clones, around 87% of them present only once. The TCR was taken from a woman younger than 30 in good health and CMV-seropositive. Sequencing was carried out using PBMCs. The rearrangement uses TRBV28 and TRBJ2-1; D unresolved. Here the CDR3 reads CASSSRLFRNEQFF. Here the CDR3 DNA reads TGTGCCAGCAGTTCGAGATTGTTCCGTAATGAGCAGTTCTTC.